The next 21 T cell receptor beta chains were all read from a single sample in a study of blood T cell repertoires in COVID-19. Only in-frame clones appear in the TCRdb table, and some are missing; sequencing was by immunoSEQ multiplex PCR. The sample includes some 140,000 clones, about 70% of them seen just once. The sequencing input was peripheral blood. These receptor sequences come from an elderly man with acute or convalescent COVID-19.

The sample holds many counts of this clone. The chain links TRBV7-3 to TRBJ1-1, with no clear D. Trimming shortened V by 5 bases and J by 5 bases, and 12 bases separated the two germline ends. CDR1 is SGHTA and CDR2 is FQGTGA in the germline V gene. This CDR3 is built from 13 residues. CDR3 in amino acids: CASSGLLGTEAFF. The CDR3 DNA reads TGTGCCAGCAGCGGACTGCTAGGGACTGAAGCTTTCTTT.

This clone was seen a few times. The chain employs TRBV2 and TRBJ2-3; 7 positions match TRBD1. Germline V gives CDR1 SNHLY, CDR2 FYNNEI. The CDR3 covers 15 residues. With V trimmed by 6 bases and J by 4 bases, 10 bases remained unmatched. For the CDR3, the DNA is TGTGCCAGCAGCCAACGACAGGGAGTCTCAGATACGCAGTATTTT. It codes for CASSQRQGVSDTQYF.

This chain uses TRBV19 with TRBJ2-4, with TRBD1 matching 7 bases. J was trimmed by 2 bases and V by 2 bases; bases with no gene match: 21. The CDR3 contains 21 residues. Germline CDR1 reads LNHDA; CDR2 reads SQIVND (reference sequence). Here the CDR3 reads CASSIRLTTGQDLGSKNIQYF. The CDR3 DNA reads TGTGCCAGTAGTATAAGGCTCACAACCGGACAGGACCTTGGGTCCAAAAACATTCAGTACTTC.

CDR3 coding DNA: TGTGCCACCGGACAGGGGAACGGGGAGCTGTTTTTT. Its protein product is CATGQGNGELFF. The rearrangement joins TRBV10-3 to TRBJ2-2; 9 bases fit TRBD1. The CDR3 loop spans 12 amino acids. The V gene's germline CDR1 is ENHRY and CDR2 SYGVKD. V shed 10 bases and J 7 bases; nucleotides not matched to a gene: 4.

CDR3 sequence reads: CASSLPYRVNEQFF. DNA for the CDR3: TGTGCCAGCAGTTTACCATACAGGGTCAATGAGCAGTTCTTC. This chain connects TRBV28 to TRBJ2-1, with D possibly TRBD1 on 6 matching bases. The length of the CDR3 is 14 residues. The germline CDR1 and CDR2 sequences are MDHEN and SYDVKM. Between the trimmed V and J ends, which lost 2 bases and 6 bases, there was a span of 11 bases.

The table lists this clone with many counts. V is TRBV28 and J is TRBJ1-2; 8 bases match TRBD1. CDR3 length: 13 residues. The germline V gene has CDR1 MDHEN and CDR2 SYDVKM. The V segment lost 6 bases and the J segment 8 bases; nucleotides outside the gene matches: 8. The CDR3 loop reads CASSPGGSGGYTF. CDR3 coding DNA: TGTGCCAGCAGCCCAGGGGGCTCCGGAGGCTACACCTTC.

The V call is TRBV19, the J call TRBJ1-5; possible D gene TRBD1, 5 bases. The CDR3 has 14 residues. Deletions cut 4 bases from V and 1 base from J, with 8 bases between. Germline CDR1 and CDR2: LNHDA and SQIVND (reference sequence). Here the CDR3 DNA reads TGTGCCAGTAGTAATCAGGGAAGCAATCAGCCCCAGCATTTT. Translating gives CASSNQGSNQPQHF.

This clone has just one count. The germline gene is not matched at one end of the junction; a read error may be the cause. This rearrangement joins TRBV3-1 (or the pseudogene TRBV3-2) to TRBJ1-3; the D is unclear. Per the germline V gene, CDR1 is LGHDT and CDR2 is YNNKEL (reference sequence). The CDR3 runs to 12 residues. The CDR3 DNA follows: TGTGCCAGCAGCCAAGGAGGAAACACCTTATATTTT. This sequence encodes CASSQGGNTLYF.

V usage is TRBV9 and J usage is TRBJ2-5; perhaps TRBD1 as D (5 bases). The CDR3 runs to 12 residues. The germline V gene encodes CDR1 SGDLS and CDR2 YYNGEE. V dropped 2 bases and J dropped 3 bases, with 5 bases sitting between them. The CDR3 loop is CASSVTEETQYF. The CDR3 coding sequence is TGTGCCAGCAGCGTGACAGAAGAGACCCAGTACTTC. The complete variable domain, with remaining parts taken from reference TRBV9 and TRBJ2-5, reads DSGVTQTPKHLITATGQRVTLRCSPRSGDLSVYWYQQSLDQGLQFLIQYYNGEERAKGNILERFSAQQFPDLHSELNLSSLELGDSALYFCASSVTEETQYFGPGTRLLVL.

This clone was seen a few times. The J gene is TRBJ2-3, the V gene TRBV2; a weak D match, TRBD1 (6 bases). Germline CDR1 SNHLY, CDR2 FYNNEI. With 6 bases removed from V and 5 bases from J, the gap between germline ends came to 18 bases. The CDR3 has 15 residues. CDR3 bases: TGTGCCAGCAGCCTGACAGGCCCCGAGGGAGATACGCAGTATTTT. As protein: CASSLTGPEGDTQYF.

Here the CDR3 DNA reads TGTGCCAGTAGTGGGGAGAGGACAGGGGGTAGGCAGCCCCAGCATTTT. Its protein is CASSGERTGGRQPQHF. V and J are TRBV19 and TRBJ1-5; 10 bases fit TRBD1. V was clipped by 5 bases and J by 7 bases; unmatched bases: 11. Germline assignment: CDR1 LNHDA and CDR2 SQIVND (reference sequence). The length of the CDR3 is 16 residues.

The table lists this clone with a few counts. The chain employs TRBV7-3 and TRBJ2-1, with D perhaps TRBD1 (6 bases). The V end was cut by 2 bases, the J end by 7 bases, with 12 bases between. CDR1 and CDR2 from the germline V gene are SGHTA and FQGTGA. This CDR3 region has 14 residues. The CDR3 loop reads CASSLQAGDNEQFF. CDR3 coding DNA: TGTGCCAGCAGCTTACAGGCAGGGGATAATGAGCAGTTCTTC.

The chain combines TRBV6-2 or TRBV6-3 with TRBJ1-5; D might be TRBD1 (6 bases). The V end was cut by 2 bases, the J end by 7 bases, with 12 bases between. CDR3 length equals 14 residues. In germline, CDR1 is MNHEY, CDR2 SVGEGT. Here the CDR3 reads CASSYGGAGQPQHF. The CDR3 coding sequence is TGTGCCAGCAGTTACGGGGGGGCCGGACAGCCCCAGCATTTT.

This rearrangement joins TRBV7-8 to TRBJ2-5; D uncertain. The CDR3 has 13 amino acids. V lost 5 bases and J 5 bases, leaving 12 bases between the germline ends. Germline V lookup: CDR1 SGHVS, CDR2 FQNEAQ. CDR3 protein: CASSRAPRETQYF. The CDR3 nucleotides are TGTGCCAGCAGCCGCGCCCCGCGGGAGACCCAGTACTTC. The whole variable domain, remainder taken from reference TRBV7-8 and TRBJ2-5, is GAGVSQSPRYKVAKRGQDVALRCDPISGHVSLFWYQQALGQGPEFLTYFQNEAQLDKSGLPSDRFFAERPEGSVSTLKIQRTQQEDSAVYLCASSRAPRETQYFGPGTRLLVL.

The sample holds many counts of this clone. The chain couples TRBV2 to TRBJ1-3; weak D call: TRBD1 (5 bases). This CDR3 region has 13 residues. V was cut by 5 bases and J by 4 bases, with 9 bases left in between. Germline CDR1 and CDR2: SNHLY and FYNNEI. CDR3 region: CASSSDTGNTIYF. In nucleotides, the CDR3 is TGTGCCAGCAGTTCGGACACAGGAAACACCATATATTTT.

The J gene is TRBJ1-1, the V gene TRBV29-1; D might be TRBD1 (5 bases). V lost 7 bases to trimming and J lost 0 bases, with 12 bases between them. The CDR3 runs 13 residues. Germline V CDR1 and CDR2: SQVTM, ANQGSEA. The DNA of the CDR3 is TGCAGCGCCCACGACAGTATGAACACTGAAGCTTTCTTT. Residues: CSAHDSMNTEAFF.

J is TRBJ1-4 and V is TRBV18, with 8 bases identical to TRBD1. J gave up 0 bases and V 0 bases, and 6 bases lay outside the gene matches. The CDR3 extends over 18 amino acids. The germline CDR1 and CDR2 sequences are KGHSH and LQKENI. The CDR3 region has the DNA TGTGCCAGCTCACCACCTCGGCAGGGGGCTTCAACTAATGAAAAACTGTTTTTT. Translation: CASSPPRQGASTNEKLFF.

This clone showed up just once. The chain carries TRBV5-1 and TRBJ2-1; 10 positions agree with TRBD2. The CDR3 runs 15 residues. The V and J ends lost 1 base and 2 bases, in that order; junction bases with no gene match: 0. Germline CDR1 is SGHRS and CDR2 is YFSETQ. In nucleotides, the CDR3 is TGCGCCAGCAGCTTGCTAGCGGGGGCCTACAATGAGCAGTTCTTC. Translation: CASSLLAGAYNEQFF. The whole variable domain, remainder taken from reference TRBV5-1 and TRBJ2-1, is KAGVTQTPRYLIKTRGQQVTLSCSPISGHRSVSWYQQTPGQGLQFLFEYFSETQRNKGNFPGRFSGRQFSNSRSEMNVSTLELGDSALYLCASSLLAGAYNEQFFGPGTRLTVL.

J is TRBJ1-1 and V is TRBV18, with 9 bases that match TRBD1. Germline CDR1 reads KGHSH; CDR2 reads LQKENI. V lost 3 bases to trimming and J lost 5 bases; unmatched junction nucleotides: 7. The CDR3 spans 15 residues. CDR3 amino acids: CASSPQRQGGTEAFF. The CDR3 DNA reads TGTGCCAGCTCACCCCAAAGACAGGGGGGGACTGAAGCTTTCTTT.

The CDR3 reads CSVPRAGGLNEQFF. As DNA, the CDR3 is TGCAGCGTTCCGCGAGCGGGGGGGCTCAATGAGCAGTTCTTC. The chain recombines TRBV29-1 with TRBJ2-1, with 10 bases fitting TRBD2. The germline V gene has CDR1 SQVTM and CDR2 ANQGSEA. The CDR3 contains 14 residues. Germline trimming cut 5 bases from V and 6 bases from J; bases unmatched to any gene: 7.

For the CDR3, the DNA is TGCGCCAGCAGCGTCAACCCGGGTAAGAACACTGAAGCTTTCTTT. This gives the protein CASSVNPGKNTEAFF. The genes are TRBV5-1 and TRBJ1-1; D unresolved. The CDR3 contains 15 residues. Germline values: CDR1 SGHRS, CDR2 YFSETQ. Trimming stripped 4 bases from V and 1 base from J, with 14 bases between.